This TCR beta chain comes out of a study of blood T cell repertoires in COVID-19. Profiling relied on immunoSEQ multiplex PCR, and the TCRdb table lists in-frame clones only, not all of them. The table has about 210,000 clones, 75% to 85% seen once. The CDR3 extends over 17 amino acids. The chain recombines TRBV21-1 with TRBJ2-7; the D segment call TRBD2 is taken from the table without a DNA check. TRBV21-1 is a listed pseudogene. Sequences were obtained from peripheral blood. This sequence was found in a woman aged 70-85 years with COVID-19, enrolled during active disease. In DNA, the CDR3 is TGTGCCAGCAGCAACAGACTAGCGGGACTAGCGGGATGCGAGCAGTACTTC. It is translated as CASSNRLAGLAGCEQYF.